The TCR beta chain under discussion was sequenced for a study of shared clonotypes between healthy human individuals. In the study overall: The study used three CD4 naive, three CD4 memory, two CD8 naive and one CD8 memory plate per donor.

Turning to this clone: Its antigen is not known. In the same sample, other DNA sequences code for this CDR3.

Assay: immunoSEQ multiplex PCR; the TCRdb copy retains only in-frame clones and omits some. The profile shows around 2,000,000 clones, over 85% of them singletons. The CDR3 consists of 13 residues. V was pared by 0 bases and J by 1 base, with 5 bases between. CDR1 and CDR2 from the germline V gene are SGHDT and YYEEEE. Points from the study as a whole: Specimens sampled were limited to blood, with tissue repertoires likely differing. It was anticipated that sequencing depth would influence how many clonotypes donors shared.

CD45RO negativity and positive selection for CCR7 defined naive CD8 cells, a population that excluded terminally differentiated effector memory CD45RA+ cells. The chain couples TRBV5-6 to TRBJ2-7; D call uncertain. The TCR comes from a man between 18 and 35 years old in good health. The sample comprised naive CD8+ T cells sorted from blood. In DNA form, the CDR3 reads TGTGCCAGCAGCTTGGAGGGTTCCTACGAGCAGTACTTC. It specifies CASSLEGSYEQYF.